One and the same sample provided the 11 T cell receptor beta chains below, sequenced in a study of blood T cell repertoires in COVID-19. The table came from immunoSEQ multiplex PCR; TCRdb's copy has only in-frame clones and leaves some out. The sample shows under 250,000 clones, about 83% of them seen only once. Sequencing was carried out using peripheral blood. The receptors were sampled from a human donor in a cohort sampled during active COVID-19.

The chain recombines TRBV9 with TRBJ2-1; 8 nucleotides match TRBD1. V lost 0 bases, J lost 1 base, and 6 bases stayed unmatched. CDR3 length: 17 residues. Germline CDR1 and CDR2: SGDLS and YYNGEE. The CDR3: CASSVAKGQVSYNEQFF. The CDR3 nucleotides are TGTGCCAGCAGCGTAGCTAAGGGACAGGTTTCCTACAATGAGCAGTTCTTC.

As to this clone: The identical CDR3 is also encoded by other nucleotide sequences in the sample. The CDR3 region is CASSPDRAYEQYF. CDR3 in DNA: TGTGCCAGCTCACCGGACAGGGCCTACGAGCAGTACTTC. The V and J genes are TRBV18 and TRBJ2-7; 8 bases agree with TRBD1. CDR1 and CDR2 from the germline V gene are KGHSH and LQKENI. The CDR3 is 13 residues long. After removal of 3 bases from V and 2 bases from J, the junction contained 0 bases not matched to a gene.

The rearrangement uses TRBV11-3 and TRBJ2-7, with 11 bases matching TRBD2. The trim removed 5 bases at V and 6 bases at J, leaving 6 bases unmatched. Germline V CDR1 and CDR2: SGHNT, YENEEA. The CDR3 sequence is 14 residues long. This chain's CDR3 is CASSLTSGSTEQYF. For the CDR3, the DNA is TGTGCCAGCAGCCTTACTAGCGGGAGTACCGAGCAGTACTTC.

V usage is TRBV3-1 (or the pseudogene TRBV3-2) and J usage is TRBJ2-4; 7 nucleotides line up with TRBD1. V was clipped by 6 bases and J by 4 bases; unmatched bases: 9. CDR1 is LGHDT, CDR2 YNNKEL, per germline (reference sequence). The CDR3 contains 15 residues. DNA for the CDR3: TGTGCCAGCAGTCTATCCGGGACAGTAAAAAACATTCAGTACTTC. It translates to CASSLSGTVKNIQYF.

The chain recombines TRBV7-9 with TRBJ1-1; TRBD1 agrees at 9 bases. After removal of 3 bases from V and 5 bases from J, the junction contained 4 bases not matched to a gene. The germline V gene encodes CDR1 SEHNR and CDR2 FQNEAQ (reference sequence). The CDR3 contains 14 residues. CDR3 in DNA: TGTGCCAGCAGCTTCACAGGGGGCAGGACTGAAGCTTTCTTT. This codes for CASSFTGGRTEAFF.

This chain links TRBV18 with TRBJ2-1; TRBD1 matches at 7 bases. The V and J ends lost 0 bases and 8 bases, in that order; junction bases with no gene match: 10. In germline, CDR1 is KGHSH, CDR2 LQKENI. The CDR3 is made up of 16 amino acids. CDR3 sequence (DNA): TGTGCCAGCTCACCACCATTAACAGGGGATTGGGATGAGCAGTTCTTC. Protein: CASSPPLTGDWDEQFF.

This clone was found once. The rearrangement joins TRBV28 to TRBJ2-3, with D perhaps TRBD1 (6 bases). This CDR3 is 15 amino acids long. Germline V lookup: CDR1 MDHEN, CDR2 SYDVKM. Deletions cut 3 bases from V and 6 bases from J, with 16 bases between. CDR3 coding DNA: TGTGCCAGCAGTTTTGCCCGCCAGGGGCCGGATACGCAGTATTTT. Its translation is CASSFARQGPDTQYF.

This clone was recorded only once. The genes are TRBV10-3 and TRBJ2-3, with 9 bases fitting TRBD1. V lost 4 bases, J lost 7 bases, and 21 bases stayed unmatched. The V gene's germline CDR1 is ENHRY and CDR2 SYGVKD. The CDR3 runs to 19 residues. This CDR3 is CAISGLKPGQGRWGNTQYF. The CDR3 DNA is TGTGCCATCAGTGGGTTGAAACCGGGACAGGGACGGTGGGGCAATACGCAGTATTTT.

This chain links TRBV19 with TRBJ2-5; 13 bases map to TRBD2. The CDR3 totals 16 residues. The ends lost 3 bases at V and 5 bases at J; junction bases unmatched: 6. Germline assignment: CDR1 LNHDA and CDR2 SQIVND (reference sequence). The CDR3 bases are TGTGCCAGTAGTATCCGACTAGCGGGAGGTATGGAGACCCAGTACTTC. It yields the protein CASSIRLAGGMETQYF.

CDR3 nucleotides: TGTGCCACAAAAACTCGTTTCGGGACAGATACGCAGTATTTT. Its translation: CATKTRFGTDTQYF. The chain recombines TRBV2 with TRBJ2-3; no reliable D call. Trimming cost V 10 bases and J 3 bases, with 17 bases left between them. Germline CDR1 is SNHLY and CDR2 is FYNNEI. The CDR3 contains 14 residues. Variable domain in full (rest from reference TRBV2 and TRBJ2-3): EPEVTQTPSHQVTQMGQEVILRCVPISNHLYFYWYRQILGQKVEFLVSFYNNEISEKSEIFDDQFSVERPDGSNFTLKIRSTKLEDSAMYFCATKTRFGTDTQYFGPGTRLTVL.

This chain uses TRBV7-2 with TRBJ2-7; 13 bases line up with TRBD2. With 5 bases clipped from V and 3 bases from J, the junction kept 4 bases outside the gene matches. CDR1 is SGHTA and CDR2 is FQGNSA in the germline V gene. The CDR3 is 15 residues long. CDR3 coding DNA: TGTGCCAGCAGCGAGGGACTAGCGGGAAACTACGAGCAGTACTTC. Its protein is CASSEGLAGNYEQYF.